This T cell receptor beta chain originates from a study of blood T cell repertoires in COVID-19. Between the trimmed V and J ends, which lost 5 bases and 8 bases, there was a span of 15 bases. Germline V gives CDR1 SEHNR, CDR2 FQNEAQ (reference sequence). This CDR3 is 13 amino acids long. Method: immunoSEQ multiplex PCR; TCRdb's copy keeps in-frame clones and lacks some. The sample holds 150,000 to 200,000 clones, approximately 80% seen once. Allocation to cohorts depended on clinical history reported by the participants. All exposed participants met a person with COVID-19 within 2 weeks before entering the study.

The chain combines TRBV7-9 with TRBJ1-1; perhaps TRBD1 as D (6 bases). This TCR was recovered from a man between 65 and 85 years old who had been exposed to COVID-19. Input material: PBMCs or T cells enriched from blood (not recorded which). CDR3 residues: CASSRGGGAEAFF. The CDR3, as DNA: TGTGCCAGCAGCAGGGGAGGGGGTGCCGAAGCTTTCTTT.